These T cell receptor beta chains were read from a single sample in a study of shared clonotypes between healthy human individuals. Produced via immunoSEQ multiplex PCR; TCRdb's table is partial and in-frame only. The sample consists of more than 600,000 clones, about 92% of them appearing once. The sample consisted of naive CD8+ T cells sorted from blood. The receptors shown here come from a man aged 25 to 40 in good health. CDR3s include the opening cysteine and the closing phenylalanine or tryptophan. The order of the fields is clone size, J gene, D gene, V gene, CDR3 protein. D genes are given only for firm matches. Clone size is shown for a subset of rows, as once, few, many or a class of expanded clone.

clone size: .; J gene: TRBJ2-1; D gene: .; V gene: TRBV11-2; CDR3 protein: CASAVDEQFF
clone size: .; J gene: TRBJ2-2; D gene: TRBD2; V gene: TRBV7-9; CDR3 protein: CASSPREGRNTGELFF
clone size: .; J gene: TRBJ2-3; D gene: .; V gene: TRBV28; CDR3 protein: CASSLEAELAISSTDTQYF
clone size: .; J gene: TRBJ2-1; D gene: TRBD2; V gene: TRBV11-3; CDR3 protein: CASSYSGSGLAEEQFF
clone size: once; J gene: TRBJ2-5; D gene: TRBD2; V gene: TRBV11-2; CDR3 protein: CASSPSMTSGETQYF
clone size: .; J gene: TRBJ2-1; D gene: .; V gene: TRBV5-5; CDR3 protein: CASSLGLALYNEQFF
clone size: .; J gene: TRBJ2-7; D gene: .; V gene: TRBV30; CDR3 protein: CAWSVGQVGYEQYF
clone size: once; J gene: TRBJ2-1; D gene: .; V gene: TRBV11-2; CDR3 protein: CASSLESGYEQFF
clone size: .; J gene: TRBJ2-7; D gene: .; V gene: TRBV4-1; CDR3 protein: CASSQVRDLTYEQYF
clone size: once; J gene: TRBJ2-4; D gene: .; V gene: TRBV2; CDR3 protein: CASGGRGNIQYF
clone size: .; J gene: TRBJ2-7; D gene: TRBD2; V gene: TRBV5-6; CDR3 protein: CATRGGGDEQYF
clone size: .; J gene: TRBJ2-5; D gene: .; V gene: TRBV5-5; CDR3 protein: CASSSPGQQDEKTQYF
clone size: once; J gene: TRBJ2-1; D gene: TRBD2; V gene: TRBV14; CDR3 protein: CASSHDGGEYNEQFF
clone size: .; J gene: TRBJ1-5; D gene: .; V gene: TRBV15; CDR3 protein: CATSREQGYQPQHF
clone size: .; J gene: TRBJ2-7; D gene: TRBD2; V gene: TRBV27; CDR3 protein: CASSLSLLAGRYEQYF
clone size: few; J gene: TRBJ1-4; D gene: .; V gene: TRBV7-9; CDR3 protein: CASSLRTSWGEKLFF
clone size: .; J gene: TRBJ2-7; D gene: .; V gene: TRBV19; CDR3 protein: CASSIDRPGTKTYEQYF
clone size: .; J gene: TRBJ2-1; D gene: TRBD2; V gene: TRBV6-6; CDR3 protein: CASSYTLEREVNEQFF
clone size: .; J gene: TRBJ2-7; D gene: TRBD2; V gene: TRBV6-5; CDR3 protein: CASSYAGLAGEEQYF
clone size: .; J gene: TRBJ1-1; D gene: .; V gene: TRBV20-1; CDR3 protein: CSARMVTEAFF
clone size: .; J gene: TRBJ2-3; D gene: .; V gene: TRBV4-2; CDR3 protein: CASSIREGFTDTQYF
clone size: .; J gene: TRBJ2-7; D gene: .; V gene: TRBV7-6; CDR3 protein: CASSRGAGEYEQYF
clone size: .; J gene: TRBJ2-1; D gene: .; V gene: TRBV29-1; CDR3 protein: CSVEGVPLRESSYNEQFF
clone size: .; J gene: TRBJ2-5; D gene: TRBD1; V gene: TRBV13; CDR3 protein: CASSLTGRQGQETQYF
clone size: once; J gene: TRBJ2-7; D gene: .; V gene: TRBV7-8; CDR3 protein: CASSSSGTDFYEQYF
clone size: .; J gene: TRBJ2-1; D gene: .; V gene: TRBV2; CDR3 protein: CAILIGRSYNEQFF
clone size: .; J gene: TRBJ1-2; D gene: .; V gene: TRBV2; CDR3 protein: CASSEYPRLNGYTF
clone size: once; J gene: TRBJ2-5; D gene: TRBD2; V gene: TRBV5-1; CDR3 protein: CASSPGESGLAGETKETQYF
clone size: .; J gene: TRBJ2-7; D gene: TRBD1; V gene: TRBV5-6; CDR3 protein: CASSRQGNVGDEQYF
clone size: .; J gene: TRBJ2-7; D gene: .; V gene: TRBV5-6; CDR3 protein: CASSLSGVSYEQYF
clone size: .; J gene: TRBJ2-2; D gene: .; V gene: TRBV9; CDR3 protein: CASSVVGGLFF
clone size: .; J gene: TRBJ1-1; D gene: .; V gene: TRBV29-1; CDR3 protein: CSVDSNTEAFF
clone size: .; J gene: TRBJ2-3; D gene: TRBD2; V gene: TRBV4-1; CDR3 protein: CASSWREGPWDTQYF
clone size: .; J gene: TRBJ2-7; D gene: .; V gene: TRBV13; CDR3 protein: CASSLAGDEQYF
clone size: .; J gene: TRBJ2-3; D gene: TRBD2; V gene: TRBV19; CDR3 protein: CASSIASGRASTDTQYF
clone size: .; J gene: TRBJ2-1; D gene: TRBD2; V gene: TRBV10-3; CDR3 protein: CAISETDWTSGGSSYNEQFF
clone size: .; J gene: TRBJ1-1; D gene: TRBD1; V gene: TRBV11-2; CDR3 protein: CASSLIHRGLGEAFF
clone size: .; J gene: TRBJ2-5; D gene: .; V gene: TRBV7-9; CDR3 protein: CASSPHTQLQETQYF
clone size: .; J gene: TRBJ2-1; D gene: TRBD1; V gene: TRBV15; CDR3 protein: CATHPRDRGRDEQFF
clone size: .; J gene: TRBJ1-1; D gene: .; V gene: TRBV7-9; CDR3 protein: CASSFEGDGNTEAFF
clone size: .; J gene: TRBJ2-5; D gene: TRBD1; V gene: TRBV29-1; CDR3 protein: CSVVPDRGQETQYF